These 2 T cell receptor beta chains came from one sample sequenced in a study of blood T cell repertoires in COVID-19 (dated by TCRdb to between 2020 and 2021). The library was generated by the immunoSEQ multiplex PCR assay. TCRdb stores this immuneACCESS table with in-frame sequences only. Part of the clones is absent; in the studies checked, under half of the shortfall reflects unresolved V genes, and no reason is known for the rest. The sample table contains 180,000 or so clones; only one count was recorded for over 80% of them. The top ten hold 10% to 15% of the sample. What was sequenced was PBMCs or T cells enriched from blood (not recorded which). The receptors were gathered from a woman in her fifties or sixties who had recovered from COVID-19.

The genes are TRBV10-1 and TRBJ2-7, with D maybe TRBD1 (6 bases). The CDR3 spans 13 residues. V shed 6 bases and J shed 4 bases, with 13 bases lying between them. Looked up from germline, CDR1 is WNHNN and CDR2 is SYGVQD (reference sequence). This CDR3 reads CASRRNRVYEQYF. Written as DNA, the CDR3 is TGCGCCAGCAGGAGAAACAGGGTATACGAGCAGTACTTC.

The rearrangement uses TRBV19 and TRBJ2-6; unclear D gene. V shed 7 bases and J shed 0 bases, with 10 bases lying between them. Looked up from germline, CDR1 is LNHDA and CDR2 is SQIVND (reference sequence). This CDR3 is built from 15 residues. CDR3 residues: CASTLQHSGANVLTF. CDR3 nucleotide sequence: TGTGCCAGTACCCTACAGCACTCTGGGGCCAACGTCCTGACTTTC.